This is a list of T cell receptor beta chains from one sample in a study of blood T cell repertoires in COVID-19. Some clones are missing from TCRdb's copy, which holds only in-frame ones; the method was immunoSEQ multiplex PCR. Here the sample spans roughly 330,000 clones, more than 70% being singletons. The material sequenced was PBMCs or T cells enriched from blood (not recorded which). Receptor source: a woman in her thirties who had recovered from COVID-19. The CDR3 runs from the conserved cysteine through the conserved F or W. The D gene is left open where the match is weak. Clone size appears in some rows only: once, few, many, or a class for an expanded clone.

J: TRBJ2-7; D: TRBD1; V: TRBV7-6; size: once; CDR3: CASSLEAGGSYEQYF; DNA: TGTGCCAGCAGCTTAGAGGCAGGGGGTTCCTACGAGCAGTACTTC
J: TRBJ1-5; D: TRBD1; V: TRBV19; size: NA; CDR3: CASSISETGGFGQPQHF; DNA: TGTGCCAGTAGTATTTCCGAGACAGGGGGTTTCGGGCAGCCCCAGCATTTT
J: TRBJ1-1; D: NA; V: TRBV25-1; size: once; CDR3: CASSGPPGGAEREAFF; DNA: TGTGCCAGCAGTGGCCCCCCGGGGGGGGCGGAAAGAGAAGCTTTCTTT
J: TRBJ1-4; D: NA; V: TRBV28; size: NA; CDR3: CASSLVTGPENEKLFF; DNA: TGTGCCAGCAGCCTTGTAACAGGGCCGGAGAATGAAAAACTGTTTTTT
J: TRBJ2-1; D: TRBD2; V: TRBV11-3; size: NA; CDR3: CASSQTSGGPDEQFF; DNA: TGTGCCAGCAGCCAGACTAGCGGGGGGCCCGATGAGCAGTTCTTC
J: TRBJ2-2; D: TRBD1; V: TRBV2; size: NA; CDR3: CASSWTGRPTGELFF; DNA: TGTGCCAGCAGTTGGACAGGGAGGCCCACCGGGGAGCTGTTTTTT
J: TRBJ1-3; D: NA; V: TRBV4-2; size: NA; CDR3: CASSQHRASGNTIYF; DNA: TGTGCCAGCAGCCAACACAGGGCCTCTGGAAACACCATATATTTT
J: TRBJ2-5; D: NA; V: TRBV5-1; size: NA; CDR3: CASSLAGNHHRKQETQYF; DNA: TGCGCCAGCAGCTTGGCAGGGAACCACCACAGAAAACAAGAGACCCAGTACTTC
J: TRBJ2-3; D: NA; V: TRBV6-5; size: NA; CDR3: CASSYSRVQGMDTQYF; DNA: TGTGCCAGCAGTTACTCGAGGGTCCAGGGGATGGATACGCAGTATTTT
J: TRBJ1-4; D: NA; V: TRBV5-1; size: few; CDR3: CASSLDSPNEKLFF; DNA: TGCGCCAGCAGCTTGGACAGTCCTAATGAAAAACTGTTTTTT
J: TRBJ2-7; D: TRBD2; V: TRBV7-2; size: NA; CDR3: CASRSGLAGGVYEQYF; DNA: TGTGCCAGCAGATCGGGACTAGCGGGGGGGGTCTACGAGCAGTACTTC
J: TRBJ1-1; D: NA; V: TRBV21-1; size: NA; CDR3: CASSQRQNTEAFF; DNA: TGTGCCAGCAGCCAAAGACAGAACACTGAAGCTTTCTTT
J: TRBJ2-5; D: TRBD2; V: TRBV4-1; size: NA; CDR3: CASSQGSSGDLETQYF; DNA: TGCGCCAGCAGCCAGGGGAGTAGCGGGGACTTAGAGACCCAGTACTTC
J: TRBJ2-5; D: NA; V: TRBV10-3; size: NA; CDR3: CATETSPRETQYF; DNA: TGTGCCACCGAGACATCCCCAAGGGAGACCCAGTACTTC
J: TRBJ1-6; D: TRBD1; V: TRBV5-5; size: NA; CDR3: CASSPTGTGDSPLHF; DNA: TGTGCCAGCAGCCCTACCGGGACAGGGGATTCACCCCTCCACTTT
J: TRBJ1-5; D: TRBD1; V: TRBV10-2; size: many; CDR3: CASGNGTVPFYSNQPQHF; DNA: TGCGCCAGCGGAAACGGGACAGTGCCCTTCTATAGCAATCAGCCCCAGCATTTT
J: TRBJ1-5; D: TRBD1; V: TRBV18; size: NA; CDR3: CASSSGQASNQPQHF; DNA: TGTGCCAGCTCATCGGGACAGGCAAGCAATCAGCCCCAGCATTTT
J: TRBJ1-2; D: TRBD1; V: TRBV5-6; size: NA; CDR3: CASSPGTGALFYGYTF; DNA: TGTGCCAGCAGCCCGGGGACAGGGGCCCTTTTCTATGGCTACACCTTC
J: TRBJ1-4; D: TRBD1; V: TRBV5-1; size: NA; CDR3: CASSPRGPNEKLFF; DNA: TGCGCCAGCAGCCCGAGGGGGCCTAATGAAAAACTGTTTTTT
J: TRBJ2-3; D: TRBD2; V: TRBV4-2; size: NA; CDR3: CASSQGLAGALSTDTQYF; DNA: TGTGCCAGCAGCCAAGGGCTAGCGGGGGCCCTTAGCACAGATACGCAGTATTTT
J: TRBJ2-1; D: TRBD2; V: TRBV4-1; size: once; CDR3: CASSQDPPGERGNNEQFF; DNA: TGCGCCAGCAGCCAAGACCCCCCGGGTGAGCGGGGTAACAATGAGCAGTTCTTC
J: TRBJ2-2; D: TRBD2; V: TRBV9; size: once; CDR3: CASSAARGGANTGELFF; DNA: TGTGCCAGCAGCGCAGCCCGGGGGGGAGCGAACACCGGGGAGCTGTTTTTT
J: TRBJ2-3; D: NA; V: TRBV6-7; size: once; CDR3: CASSYSPYRDLGDTQYF; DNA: TGTGCCAGCAGTTACAGCCCCTACAGGGACCTGGGAGATACGCAGTATTTT
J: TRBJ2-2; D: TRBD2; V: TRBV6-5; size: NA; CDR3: CASSYVGGSTGELFF; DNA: TGTGCCAGCAGTTACGTGGGGGGGAGTACCGGGGAGCTGTTTTTT
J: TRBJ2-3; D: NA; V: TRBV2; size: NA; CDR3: CASSGDADTQYF; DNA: TGTGCCAGCAGTGGAGATGCAGATACGCAGTATTTT
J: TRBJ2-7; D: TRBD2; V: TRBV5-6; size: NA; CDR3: CASSSGGPGYEQYF; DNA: TGTGCCAGCAGCTCGGGGGGGCCAGGCTACGAGCAGTACTTC
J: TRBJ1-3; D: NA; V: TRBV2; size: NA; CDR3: CASERDSGNTIYF; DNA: TGTGCCAGCGAACGGGACTCTGGAAACACCATATATTTT
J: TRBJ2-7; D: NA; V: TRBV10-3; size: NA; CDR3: CAISDTGIFISYEQYF; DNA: TGTGCCATCAGTGACACCGGGATCTTCATCTCCTACGAGCAGTACTTC
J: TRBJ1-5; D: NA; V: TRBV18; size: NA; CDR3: CASSPIRGSNQPQHF; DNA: TGTGCCAGCTCACCAATAAGGGGAAGCAATCAGCCCCAGCATTTT
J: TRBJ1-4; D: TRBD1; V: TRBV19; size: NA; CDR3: CASSLGRDRGLWNEKLFF; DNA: TGTGCCAGTAGCCTGGGCCGGGACAGGGGTTTGTGGAATGAAAAACTGTTTTTT
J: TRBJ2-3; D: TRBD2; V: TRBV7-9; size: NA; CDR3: CASSLGTASGGDTQYF; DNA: TGTGCCAGCAGCTTAGGTACGGCCAGCGGGGGCGATACGCAGTATTTT